Presented here are 18 T cell receptor beta chains from one specimen sequenced in a study of T cells after yellow fever vaccination. TCRdb ran MiXCR on the 5' RACE reads and lists one entry per CDR3 protein. This table has over 200,000 distinct CDR3 sequences, approximately 6.3% appearing once. This specimen consisted of CD4+ T cells sorted from PBMCs, obtained on the day of the yellow fever booster vaccination. The receptors come from a man younger than 40 who received the YFV17D yellow fever vaccine.

This clonotype showed up many times. This sequence joins TRBV7-8 and TRBJ2-1, with TRBD1 matching 8 bases. Germline V lookup: CDR1 SGHVS, CDR2 FQNEAQ. The CDR3 spans 15 residues. Trimming cost V 5 bases and J 4 bases; bases outside gene matches: 7. CDR3: CASSRLTGEYNEQFF. The CDR3 region has the DNA TGTGCCAGCAGCAGGCTGACAGGGGAATACAATGAGCAGTTCTTC.

This clonotype was observed at least ten times. The gene calls are TRBV12-3 or TRBV12-4 and TRBJ2-7, with 7 bases matching TRBD2. The junction had 4 bases not matched to a gene; V was cut back by 0 bases and J by 5 bases. The CDR3 spans 14 residues. CDR3 DNA: TGTGCCAGCAGTTTAGCGGGAGGGATCCACGAGCAGTACTTC. It translates to CASSLAGGIHEQYF.

This clonotype was counted only a few times. The CDR3 sequence is CSASARQGSSGANVLTF. CDR3 coding DNA: TGCAGTGCTAGTGCTCGACAAGGGAGCTCTGGGGCCAACGTCCTGACTTTC. The V and J genes are TRBV20-1 and TRBJ2-6; tentative D call: TRBD2 (5 bases). Germline V gives CDR1 DFQATT, CDR2 SNEGSKA (reference sequence). The CDR3 contains 17 residues. V gave up 3 bases and J gave up 0 bases, with 15 bases separating them.

This clonotype has ten or more counts. The chain links TRBV7-8 to TRBJ1-4; no reliable D call. The length of the CDR3 is 16 residues. V lost 1 base, J lost 0 bases, and 9 bases lay in between. In germline, CDR1 is SGHVS, CDR2 FQNEAQ. CDR3 amino acids: CASSLVGQSTNEKLFF. The CDR3 DNA reads TGTGCCAGCAGCTTAGTTGGGCAGTCAACTAATGAAAAACTGTTTTTT.

This clonotype was detected ten times or more. V and J are TRBV5-1 and TRBJ2-7; 9 bases are shared with TRBD2. The germline CDR1 and CDR2 sequences are SGHRS and YFSETQ. With 0 bases clipped from V and 3 bases from J, the junction kept 10 bases outside the gene matches. The CDR3 length is 17 residues. CDR3 loop: CASSLGLADGRGYEQYF. CDR3 bases: TGCGCCAGCAGCTTGGGACTAGCGGACGGGCGGGGCTACGAGCAGTACTTC. Drawing the rest from reference TRBV5-1 and TRBJ2-7, the complete variable domain is KAGVTQTPRYLIKTRGQQVTLSCSPISGHRSVSWYQQTPGQGLQFLFEYFSETQRNKGNFPGRFSGRQFSNSRSEMNVSTLELGDSALYLCASSLGLADGRGYEQYFGPGTRLTVT.

This clonotype showed up many times. This chain connects TRBV20-1 to TRBJ2-1; TRBD2 matches 10 bases. Germline V gives CDR1 DFQATT, CDR2 SNEGSKA (reference sequence). Trimming at V came to 4 bases and at J to 8 bases, leaving 5 bases not matched to a gene. This CDR3 spans 13 amino acids. This CDR3 is CSATGTSVHEQFF. The CDR3 nucleotides are TGCAGTGCTACTGGGACTAGCGTCCATGAGCAGTTCTTC.

This clonotype was recorded many times. J is TRBJ2-3 and V is TRBV11-2, with a weak D call TRBD2 (6 bases). This CDR3 region has 17 residues. V dropped 4 bases and J dropped 0 bases, with 17 bases sitting between them. The germline CDR1 and CDR2 sequences are SGHAT and FQNNGV. CDR3 residues: CASSWRGAHLSTDTQYF. The CDR3 DNA reads TGTGCCAGCAGCTGGAGGGGTGCCCACCTAAGCACAGATACGCAGTATTTT.

This clonotype was detected only a few times. V gene TRBV14 combines with J gene TRBJ1-2; TRBD1 might be the D (5 bases). This CDR3 comprises 17 residues. The germline V gene encodes CDR1 SGHDN and CDR2 FVKESK. The V end was cut by 4 bases, the J end by 4 bases, with 22 bases between. The CDR3 sequence is CASSPTGGISFPYGYTF. CDR3 bases: TGTGCCAGCAGCCCAACGGGGGGGATCTCGTTCCCCTATGGCTACACCTTC.

This clonotype appeared many times. This chain uses TRBV12-3 or TRBV12-4 with TRBJ1-1; no clear D. V lost 7 bases and J 4 bases, leaving 13 bases between the germline ends. CDR3 size: 13 residues. The CDR3 nucleotides read TGTGCCAGCACCTGGCAAGGTGGCACTGAAGCTTTCTTT. Protein product: CASTWQGGTEAFF.

This clonotype has ten or more counts. The V and J genes are TRBV5-1 and TRBJ2-3; TRBD2 matches 7 bases. Per germline, CDR1 SGHRS and CDR2 YFSETQ. The CDR3 runs 15 residues. The trim removed 5 bases at V and 0 bases at J, leaving 6 bases unmatched. CDR3 sequence reads: CASSWTGGSTDTQYF. The CDR3 bases are TGCGCCAGCAGTTGGACGGGAGGAAGCACAGATACGCAGTATTTT.

This clonotype occurred a few times. V gene TRBV5-1 combines with J gene TRBJ2-7, with 9 bases identical to TRBD2. From germline, CDR1 is SGHRS and CDR2 YFSETQ. Losses at the gene ends were 0 bases for V and 3 bases for J; bases not matched to a gene: 7. The CDR3 totals 16 residues. CDR3: CASSLEASGKIYEQYF. The DNA for the CDR3 is TGCGCCAGCAGCTTGGAGGCTAGCGGGAAAATCTACGAGCAGTACTTC.

In this sample, this clonotype turned up a few times. J is TRBJ2-3 and V is TRBV25-1; 7 bases fit TRBD2. V was pared by 6 bases and J by 8 bases, with 5 bases of the junction left unmatched. The germline V gene encodes CDR1 MGHDK and CDR2 SYGVNS. This CDR3 has 12 residues. This CDR3 reads CASRTERGTQYF. CDR3 sequence (DNA): TGTGCCAGCAGGACTGAGCGGGGTACGCAGTATTTT.

This clonotype was seen a handful of times. The chain combines TRBV7-2 with TRBJ2-7; the D is unclear. Germline CDR1 is SGHTA and CDR2 is FQGNSA. V lost 5 bases, J lost 2 bases, and 13 bases lay in between. This CDR3 has 14 residues. The CDR3 DNA reads as TGTGCCAGCAGCCTCAGCGTGACGACCTACGAGCAGTACTTC. Its translation is CASSLSVTTYEQYF. The full variable domain, completed using reference TRBV7-2 and TRBJ2-7, is GAGVSQSPSNKVTEKGKDVELRCDPISGHTALYWYRQSLGQGLEFLIYFQGNSAPDKSGLPSDRFSAERTGGSVSTLTIQRTQQEDSAVYLCASSLSVTTYEQYFGPGTRLTVT.

This clonotype was found many times. The gene calls are TRBV14 and TRBJ1-1, with no clear D. Trimming removed 0 bases at V and 4 bases at J, with 12 bases between. The CDR3 is made up of 15 amino acids. Germline V gene lookup returns CDR1 SGHDN and CDR2 FVKESK. The CDR3 sequence: CASSQDWSRSTEAFF. The CDR3 DNA reads as TGTGCCAGCAGCCAAGATTGGAGCAGGTCCACTGAAGCTTTCTTT.

With respect to this clonotype: This may come from a read error, since a much larger clone is one base off. This rearrangement joins TRBV11-2 to TRBJ2-1; either TRBD1 or TRBD2 may fit D (5 bases each). Germline values: CDR1 SGHAT, CDR2 FQNNGV. The CDR3 covers 15 residues. Here the CDR3 DNA reads TGTGCCAGCAGTGGGACGGATAGCTCCCACAATGAGCAGTTCTTC. Translating gives CASSGTDSSHNEQFF.

This clonotype was detected ten times or more. This rearrangement joins TRBV11-3 to TRBJ2-3; 8 bases align to TRBD2. The CDR3 has 17 residues. CDR1 and CDR2 (germline): SGHNT, YENEEA. With 2 bases clipped from V and 4 bases from J, the junction kept 11 bases outside the gene matches. The CDR3: CASSLLAGSGSADTQYF. The CDR3 region has the DNA TGTGCCAGCAGCTTATTAGCGGGGAGCGGGAGCGCAGATACGCAGTATTTT.

This clonotype was seen only a few times. The rearrangement joins TRBV30 to TRBJ1-1; D uncertain. Germline V gene data show CDR1 as GTSNPN and CDR2 as SVGIG (reference sequence). The CDR3 contains 11 residues. Trimming removed 0 bases at V and 2 bases at J, with 1 base between. CDR3 sequence: CAWSVNTEAFF. In DNA, the CDR3 is TGTGCCTGGAGTGTAAACACTGAAGCTTTCTTT.

The chain carries TRBV5-1 and TRBJ2-7; 8 bases agree with TRBD2. Looked up from germline, CDR1 is SGHRS and CDR2 is YFSETQ. The CDR3 totals 15 residues. V lost 1 base, J lost 1 base, and 4 bases stayed unmatched. As DNA, the CDR3 is TGCGCCAGCAGCTTGACCGGGAGGGAGTCCTACGAGCAGTACTTC. This gives the protein CASSLTGRESYEQYF.